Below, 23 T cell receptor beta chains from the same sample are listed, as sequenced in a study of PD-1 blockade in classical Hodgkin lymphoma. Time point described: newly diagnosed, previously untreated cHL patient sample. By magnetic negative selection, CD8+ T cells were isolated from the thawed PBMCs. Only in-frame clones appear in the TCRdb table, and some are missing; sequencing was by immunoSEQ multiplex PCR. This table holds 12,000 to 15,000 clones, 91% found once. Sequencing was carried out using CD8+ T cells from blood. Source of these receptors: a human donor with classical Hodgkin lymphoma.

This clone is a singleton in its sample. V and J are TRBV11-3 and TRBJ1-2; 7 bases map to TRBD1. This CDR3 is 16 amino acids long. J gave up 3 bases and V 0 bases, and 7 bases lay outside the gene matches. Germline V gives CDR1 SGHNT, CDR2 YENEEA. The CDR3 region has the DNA TGTGCCAGCAGCTTAGAAGGGACAGATAGGTACTATGGCTACACCTTC. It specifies CASSLEGTDRYYGYTF. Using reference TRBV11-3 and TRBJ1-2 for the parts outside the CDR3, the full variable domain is EAGVVQSPRYKIIEKKQPVAFWCNPISGHNTLYWYLQNLGQGPELLIRYENEEAVDDSQLPKDRFSAERLKGVDSTLKIQPAELGDSAVYLCASSLEGTDRYYGYTFGSGTRLTVV.

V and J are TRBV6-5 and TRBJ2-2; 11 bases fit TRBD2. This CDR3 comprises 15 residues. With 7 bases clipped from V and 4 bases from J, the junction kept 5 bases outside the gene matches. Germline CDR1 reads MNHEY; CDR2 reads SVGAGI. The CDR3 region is CASNLLAGATGELFF. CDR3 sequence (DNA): TGTGCCAGCAACCTACTAGCGGGAGCCACCGGGGAGCTGTTTTTT.

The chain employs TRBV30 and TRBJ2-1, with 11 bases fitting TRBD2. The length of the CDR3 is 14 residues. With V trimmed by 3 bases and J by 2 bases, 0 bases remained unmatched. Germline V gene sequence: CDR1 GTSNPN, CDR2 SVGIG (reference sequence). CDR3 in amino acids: CAWRTSGTYNEQFF. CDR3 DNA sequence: TGTGCCTGGAGGACTAGCGGGACCTACAATGAGCAGTTCTTC.

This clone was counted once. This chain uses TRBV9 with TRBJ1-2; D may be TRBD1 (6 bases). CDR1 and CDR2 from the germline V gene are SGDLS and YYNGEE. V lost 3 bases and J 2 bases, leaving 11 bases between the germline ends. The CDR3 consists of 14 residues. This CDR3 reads CASSGRQGNYGYTF. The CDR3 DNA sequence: TGTGCCAGCAGCGGCAGGCAGGGGAACTATGGCTACACCTTC.

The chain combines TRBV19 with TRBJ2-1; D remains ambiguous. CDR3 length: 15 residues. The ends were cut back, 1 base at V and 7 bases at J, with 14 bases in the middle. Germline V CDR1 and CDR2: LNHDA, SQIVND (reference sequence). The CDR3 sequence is CASSIVAVHWNEQFF. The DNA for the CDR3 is TGTGCCAGTAGTATAGTGGCGGTACACTGGAATGAGCAGTTCTTC. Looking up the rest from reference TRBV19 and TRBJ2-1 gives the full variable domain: DGGITQSPKYLFRKEGQNVTLSCEQNLNHDAMYWYRQDPGQGLRLIYYSQIVNDFQKGDIAEGYSVSREKKESFPLTVTSAQKNPTAFYLCASSIVAVHWNEQFFGPGTRLTVL.

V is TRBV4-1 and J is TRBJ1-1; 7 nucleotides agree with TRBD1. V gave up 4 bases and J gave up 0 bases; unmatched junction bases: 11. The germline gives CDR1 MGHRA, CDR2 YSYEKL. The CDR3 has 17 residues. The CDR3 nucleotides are TGCGCCAGCAGCCTACTTGAAAACAGGGGATTGAACACTGAAGCTTTCTTT. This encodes CASSLLENRGLNTEAFF.

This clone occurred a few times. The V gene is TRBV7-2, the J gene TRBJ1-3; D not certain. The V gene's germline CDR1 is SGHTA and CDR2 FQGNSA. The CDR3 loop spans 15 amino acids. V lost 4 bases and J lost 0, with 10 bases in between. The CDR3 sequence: CASSSEGYSGNTIYF. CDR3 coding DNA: TGTGCCAGCAGCTCTGAAGGGTACTCTGGAAACACCATATATTTT. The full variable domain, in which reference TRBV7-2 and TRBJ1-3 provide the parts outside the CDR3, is GAGVSQSPSNKVTEKGKDVELRCDPISGHTALYWYRQSLGQGLEFLIYFQGNSAPDKSGLPSDRFSAERTGGSVSTLTIQRTQQEDSAVYLCASSSEGYSGNTIYFGEGSWLTVV.

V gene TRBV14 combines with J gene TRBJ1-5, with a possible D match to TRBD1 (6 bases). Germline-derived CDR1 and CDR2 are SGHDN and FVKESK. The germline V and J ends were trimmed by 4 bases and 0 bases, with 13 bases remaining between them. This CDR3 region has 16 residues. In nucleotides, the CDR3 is TGTGCCAGCAGCCGGGGGGCTAGTTATAGCAATCAGCCCCAGCATTTT. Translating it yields CASSRGASYSNQPQHF.

CDR3 residues: CASSLSVATGKNTEAFF. CDR3 DNA sequence: TGTGCCAGCAGTTTATCCGTTGCTACAGGGAAGAACACTGAAGCTTTCTTT. The V gene is TRBV27, the J gene TRBJ1-1; a weak D match, TRBD1 (6 bases). V lost 0 bases to trimming and J lost 1 base, with 15 bases between them. This CDR3 has 17 amino acids. CDR1 MNHEY and CDR2 SMNVEV come from the germline V gene (reference sequence).

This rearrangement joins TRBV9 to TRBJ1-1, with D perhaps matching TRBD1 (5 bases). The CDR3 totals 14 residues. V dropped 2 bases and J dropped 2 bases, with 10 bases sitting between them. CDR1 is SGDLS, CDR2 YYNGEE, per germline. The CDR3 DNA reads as TGTGCCAGCAGCGTCGAAGGGGCAAACACTGAAGCTTTCTTT. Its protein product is CASSVEGANTEAFF. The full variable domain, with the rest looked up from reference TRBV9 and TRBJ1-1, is DSGVTQTPKHLITATGQRVTLRCSPRSGDLSVYWYQQSLDQGLQFLIQYYNGEERAKGNILERFSAQQFPDLHSELNLSSLELGDSALYFCASSVEGANTEAFFGQGTRLTVV.

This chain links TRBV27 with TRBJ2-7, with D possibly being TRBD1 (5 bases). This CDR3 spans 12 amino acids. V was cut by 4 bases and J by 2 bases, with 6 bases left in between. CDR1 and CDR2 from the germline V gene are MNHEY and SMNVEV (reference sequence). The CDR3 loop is CASSSGTYEQYF. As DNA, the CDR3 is TGTGCCAGCAGTTCAGGGACCTACGAGCAGTACTTC.

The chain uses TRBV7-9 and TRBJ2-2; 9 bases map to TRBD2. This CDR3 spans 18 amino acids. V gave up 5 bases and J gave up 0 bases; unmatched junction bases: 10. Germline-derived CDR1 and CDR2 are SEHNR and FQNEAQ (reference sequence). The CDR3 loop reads CASSPFLAGVANTGELFF. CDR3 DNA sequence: TGTGCCAGCAGCCCCTTCTTAGCGGGAGTTGCGAACACCGGGGAGCTGTTTTTT.

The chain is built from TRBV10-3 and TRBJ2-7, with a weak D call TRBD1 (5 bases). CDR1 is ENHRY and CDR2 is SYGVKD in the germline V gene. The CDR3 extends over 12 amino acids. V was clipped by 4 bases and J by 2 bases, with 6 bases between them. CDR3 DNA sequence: TGTGCCATCAGTGCAGGGACCTACGAGCAGTACGTC. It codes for CAISAGTYEQYV.

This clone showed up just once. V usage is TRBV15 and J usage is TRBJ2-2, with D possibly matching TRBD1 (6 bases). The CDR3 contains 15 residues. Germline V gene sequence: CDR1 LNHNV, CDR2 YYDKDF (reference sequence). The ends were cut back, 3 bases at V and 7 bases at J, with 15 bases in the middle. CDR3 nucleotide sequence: TGTGCCACCAGCAGTTACAGGGCCATACGCGGGGAGCTGTTTTTT. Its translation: CATSSYRAIRGELFF.

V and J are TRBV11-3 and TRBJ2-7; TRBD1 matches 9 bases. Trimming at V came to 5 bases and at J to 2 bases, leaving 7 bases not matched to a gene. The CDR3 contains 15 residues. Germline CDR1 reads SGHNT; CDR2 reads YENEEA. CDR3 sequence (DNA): TGTGCCAGCAGCAACAGGGGGACAGGGACCTACGAGCAGTACTTC. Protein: CASSNRGTGTYEQYF.

CDR3 region: CASSADRGAYEQYF. The DNA of the CDR3 is TGTGCCAGCAGCGCCGACAGGGGAGCTTACGAGCAGTACTTC. The chain carries TRBV9 and TRBJ2-7; 8 bases map to TRBD1. Germline assignment: CDR1 SGDLS and CDR2 YYNGEE. V was pared by 3 bases and J by 4 bases, with 6 bases of the junction left unmatched. This CDR3 spans 14 amino acids.

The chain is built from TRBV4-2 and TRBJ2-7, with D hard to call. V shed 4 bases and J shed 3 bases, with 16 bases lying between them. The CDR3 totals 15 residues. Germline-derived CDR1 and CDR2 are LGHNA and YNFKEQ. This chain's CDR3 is CASSPDLGQSYEQYF. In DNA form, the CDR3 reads TGTGCCAGCAGCCCTGACTTGGGCCAAAGCTACGAGCAGTACTTC.

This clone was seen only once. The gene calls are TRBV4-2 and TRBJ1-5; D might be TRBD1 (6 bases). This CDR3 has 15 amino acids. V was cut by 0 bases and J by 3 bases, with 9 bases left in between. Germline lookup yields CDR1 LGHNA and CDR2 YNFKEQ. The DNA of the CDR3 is TGTGCCAGCAGCCAAGAGGACAGCACCAATCAGCCCCAGCATTTT. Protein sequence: CASSQEDSTNQPQHF.

CDR3 nucleotides: TGTGCCAGCAGCGCGATACTAGCGGCCACAGATACGCAGTATTTT. It is translated as CASSAILAATDTQYF. J is TRBJ2-3 and V is TRBV7-8; 8 nucleotides align to TRBD2. The junction had 6 bases not matched to a gene; V was cut back by 5 bases and J by 2 bases. Per the germline V gene, CDR1 is SGHVS and CDR2 is FQNEAQ. CDR3 length: 15 amino acids.

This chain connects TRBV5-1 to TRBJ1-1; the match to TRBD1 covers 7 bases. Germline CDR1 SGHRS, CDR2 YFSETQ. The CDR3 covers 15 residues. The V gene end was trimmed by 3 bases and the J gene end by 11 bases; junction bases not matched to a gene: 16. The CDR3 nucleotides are TGCGCCAGCAGCTCGCTCCCGGGACAGTGGAGTAGCGCTTTCTTT. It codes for CASSSLPGQWSSAFF.

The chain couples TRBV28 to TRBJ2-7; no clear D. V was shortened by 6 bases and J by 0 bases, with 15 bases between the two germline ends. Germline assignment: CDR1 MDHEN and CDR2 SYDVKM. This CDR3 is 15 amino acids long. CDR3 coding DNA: TGTGCCAGCAGCCAAAGTACGGACCGCTCCTACGAGCAGTACTTC. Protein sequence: CASSQSTDRSYEQYF.

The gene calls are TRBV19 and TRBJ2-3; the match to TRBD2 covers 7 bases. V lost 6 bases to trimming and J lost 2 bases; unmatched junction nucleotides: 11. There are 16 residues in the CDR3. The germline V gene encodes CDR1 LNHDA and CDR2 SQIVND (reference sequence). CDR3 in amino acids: CASSHLAGAATDTQYF. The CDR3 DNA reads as TGTGCCAGTAGCCACCTCGCGGGAGCAGCCACAGATACGCAGTATTTT.

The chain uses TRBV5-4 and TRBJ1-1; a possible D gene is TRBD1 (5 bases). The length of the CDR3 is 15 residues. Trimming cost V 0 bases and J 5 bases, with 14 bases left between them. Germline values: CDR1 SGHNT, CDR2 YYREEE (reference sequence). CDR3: CASSLGGEVGTEAFF. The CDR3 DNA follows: TGTGCCAGCAGCTTGGGAGGGGAGGTAGGGACTGAAGCTTTCTTT.